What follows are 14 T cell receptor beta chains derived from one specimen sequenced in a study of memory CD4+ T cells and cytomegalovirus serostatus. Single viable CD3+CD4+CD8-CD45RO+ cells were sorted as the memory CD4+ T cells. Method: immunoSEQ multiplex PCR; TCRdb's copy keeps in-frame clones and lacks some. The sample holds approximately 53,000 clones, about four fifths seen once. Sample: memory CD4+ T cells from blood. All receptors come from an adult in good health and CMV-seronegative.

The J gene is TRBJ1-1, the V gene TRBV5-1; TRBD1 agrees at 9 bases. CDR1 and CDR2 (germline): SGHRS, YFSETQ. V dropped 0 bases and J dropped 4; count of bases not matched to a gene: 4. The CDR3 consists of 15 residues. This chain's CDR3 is CASSLGDRVSTEAFF. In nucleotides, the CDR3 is TGCGCCAGCAGCTTGGGGGACAGGGTGAGCACTGAAGCTTTCTTT.

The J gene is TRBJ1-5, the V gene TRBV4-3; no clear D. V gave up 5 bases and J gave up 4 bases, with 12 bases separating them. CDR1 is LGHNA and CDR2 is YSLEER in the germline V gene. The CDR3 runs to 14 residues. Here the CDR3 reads CASSTWRRNQPQHF. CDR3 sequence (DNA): TGCGCCAGCAGCACTTGGAGGAGGAATCAGCCCCAGCATTTT.

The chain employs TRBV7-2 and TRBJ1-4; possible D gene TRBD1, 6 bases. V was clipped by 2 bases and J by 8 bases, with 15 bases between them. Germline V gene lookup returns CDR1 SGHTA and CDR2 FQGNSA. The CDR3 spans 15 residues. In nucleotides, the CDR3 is TGTGCCAGCAGCTTAAATAGGGGGATGGGGGAAAAACTGTTTTTT. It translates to CASSLNRGMGEKLFF.

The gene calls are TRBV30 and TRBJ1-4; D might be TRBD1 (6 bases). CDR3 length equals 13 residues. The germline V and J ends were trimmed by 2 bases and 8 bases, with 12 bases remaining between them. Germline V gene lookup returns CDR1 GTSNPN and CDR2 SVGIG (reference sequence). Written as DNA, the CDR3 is TGTGCCTGGAGTCTACAGGGAGCGGAAAAACTGTTTTTT. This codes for CAWSLQGAEKLFF.

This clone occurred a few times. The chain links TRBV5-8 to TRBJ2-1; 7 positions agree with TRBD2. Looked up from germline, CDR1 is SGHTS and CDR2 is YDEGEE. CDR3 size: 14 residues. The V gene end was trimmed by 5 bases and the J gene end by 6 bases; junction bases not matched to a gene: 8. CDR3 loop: CASRNEPGGNEQFF. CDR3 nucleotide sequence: TGTGCCAGCAGAAATGAGCCGGGGGGCAATGAGCAGTTCTTC.

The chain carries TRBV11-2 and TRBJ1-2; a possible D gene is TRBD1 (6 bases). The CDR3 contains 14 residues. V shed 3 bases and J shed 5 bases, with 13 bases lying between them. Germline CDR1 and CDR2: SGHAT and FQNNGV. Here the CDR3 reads CASSFSGAPYGYTF. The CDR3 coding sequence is TGTGCCAGCAGCTTTTCAGGGGCACCGTATGGCTACACCTTC.

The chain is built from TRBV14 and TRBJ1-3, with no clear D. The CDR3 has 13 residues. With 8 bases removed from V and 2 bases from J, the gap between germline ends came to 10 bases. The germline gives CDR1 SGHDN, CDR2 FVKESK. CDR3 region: CASGENPGNTIYF. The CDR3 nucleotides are TGTGCCAGCGGGGAGAACCCTGGAAACACCATATATTTT.

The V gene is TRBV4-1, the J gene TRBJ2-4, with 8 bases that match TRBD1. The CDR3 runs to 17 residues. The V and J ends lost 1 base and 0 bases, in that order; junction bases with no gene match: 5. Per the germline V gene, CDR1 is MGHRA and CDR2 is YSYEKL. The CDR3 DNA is TGCGCCAGCAGCCAAGGGGGACAGGCGTTAGCCAAAAACATTCAGTACTTC. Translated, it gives CASSQGGQALAKNIQYF.

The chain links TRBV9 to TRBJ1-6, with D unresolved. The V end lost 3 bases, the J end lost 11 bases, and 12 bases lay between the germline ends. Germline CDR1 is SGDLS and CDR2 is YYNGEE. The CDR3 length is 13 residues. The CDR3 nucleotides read TGTGCCAGCAGCGCGACTTGGGTGCCACCCCTCCACTTT. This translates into CASSATWVPPLHF.

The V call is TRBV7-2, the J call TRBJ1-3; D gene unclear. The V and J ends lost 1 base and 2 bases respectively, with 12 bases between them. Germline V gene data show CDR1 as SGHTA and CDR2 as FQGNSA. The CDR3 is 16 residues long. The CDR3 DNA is TGTGCCAGCAGCTTAGGACCGAGGGAGCCTGGAAACACCATATATTTT. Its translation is CASSLGPREPGNTIYF. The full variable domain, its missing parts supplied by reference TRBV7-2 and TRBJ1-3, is GAGVSQSPSNKVTEKGKDVELRCDPISGHTALYWYRQSLGQGLEFLIYFQGNSAPDKSGLPSDRFSAERTGGSVSTLTIQRTQQEDSAVYLCASSLGPREPGNTIYFGEGSWLTVV.

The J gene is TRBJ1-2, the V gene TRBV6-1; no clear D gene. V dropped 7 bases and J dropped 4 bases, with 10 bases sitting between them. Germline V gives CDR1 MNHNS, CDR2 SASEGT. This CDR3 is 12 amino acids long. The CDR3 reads CASTDTTYGYTF. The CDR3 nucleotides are TGTGCCAGCACCGACACCACCTATGGCTACACCTTC.

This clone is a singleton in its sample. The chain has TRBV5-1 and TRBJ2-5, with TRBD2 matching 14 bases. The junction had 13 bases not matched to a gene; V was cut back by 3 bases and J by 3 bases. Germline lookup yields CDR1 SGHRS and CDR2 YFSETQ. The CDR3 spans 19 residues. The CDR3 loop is CASSSTLPRLAGGKETQYF. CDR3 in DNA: TGCGCCAGCAGCTCCACCCTTCCAAGACTAGCGGGGGGGAAAGAGACCCAGTACTTC.

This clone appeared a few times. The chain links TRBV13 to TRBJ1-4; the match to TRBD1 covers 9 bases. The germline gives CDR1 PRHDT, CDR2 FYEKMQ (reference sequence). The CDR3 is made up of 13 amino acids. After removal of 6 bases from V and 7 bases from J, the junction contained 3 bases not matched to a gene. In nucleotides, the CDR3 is TGTGCCAGCAGGGGACAGGGCACTGAAAAACTGTTTTTT. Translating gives CASRGQGTEKLFF. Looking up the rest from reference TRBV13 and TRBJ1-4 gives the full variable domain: AAGVIQSPRHLIKEKRETATLKCYPIPRHDTVYWYQQGPGQDPQFLISFYEKMQSDKGSIPDRFSAQQFSDYHSELNMSSLELGDSALYFCASRGQGTEKLFFGSGTQLSVL.

CDR3 amino acids: CASSWTGGYGYTF. Written as DNA, the CDR3 is TGTGCCAGCAGCTGGACAGGTGGCTATGGCTACACCTTC. The V call is TRBV27, the J call TRBJ1-2; 7 bases fit TRBD1. This CDR3 comprises 13 residues. Germline CDR1 and CDR2: MNHEY and SMNVEV (reference sequence). Germline trimming cut 6 bases from V and 4 bases from J; bases unmatched to any gene: 5.